This TCR beta chain is from a study of molecular identifiers for immune sequencing clone quantification. TCRdb used MiXCR to reprocess the PCR reads, holding one entry per CDR3 protein. The sample gives 30,000 to 45,000 distinct CDR3 sequences, approximately 17% of which show up once; about 6.7% is in the top ten. Many counts were recorded for this clonotype. The CDR3 is made up of 18 amino acids. The germline gives CDR1 LGHNA, CDR2 YSLEER. The trim removed 1 base at V and 1 base at J, leaving 8 bases unmatched. This clonotype was obtained from a human donor in good health. Some libraries in this study had Jurkat cell RNA spiked in. The sequenced material came from naive CD8+ T cells from blood, with Jurkat cell RNA spiked in. Subset given: FACS-sorted CD8+CD4-CCR7+CD45RA+ naive T cells. The V gene is TRBV4-3, the J gene TRBJ1-4; TRBD1 aligns across 8 bases. The CDR3 sequence: CASSQGGQGARTNEKLFF. DNA of the CDR3: TGCGCCAGCAGCCAAGGGGGTCAGGGGGCGCGAACTAATGAAAAACTGTTTTTT.